This T cell receptor beta chain was found in a study of blood T cell repertoires in COVID-19. Data came from immunoSEQ multiplex PCR; TCRdb stores just in-frame clones and leaves some out. This sample has hundreds of thousands of clones, with roughly 90% found just once. Two consecutive negative NP/OP PCR tests, clearance, or resolved symptoms defined Cohort 3 recovery. CDR3 size: 15 residues. Per the germline V gene, CDR1 is ENHRY and CDR2 is SYGVKD. Trimming left V 4 bases short and J 4 bases short, with 14 bases between. The clonotype originates from a woman younger than 45 who had recovered from COVID-19. The genes are TRBV10-3 and TRBJ2-1; maybe TRBD2 (6 bases). Sequenced input: PBMCs or T cells enriched from blood (not recorded which). The CDR3 nucleotides read TGTGCCATCAGTGGCGGCCTCCGGGGGTACAATGAGCAGTTCTTC. It is translated as CAISGGLRGYNEQFF.